One and the same sample provided the 4 T cell receptor beta chains below, sequenced in a study of cytomegalovirus exposure and HLA in healthy donors. Clones were read by immunoSEQ multiplex PCR, and TCRdb kept only the in-frame ones, dropping some. The sample holds about 280,000 clones; 85% to 90% are singletons and the top ten take about 0.85%. The sequenced sample consisted of PBMCs. The receptor set was obtained from a woman aged 18-29 years in good health and CMV-seronegative.

The chain combines TRBV13 with TRBJ2-3, with TRBD2 matching 7 bases. The germline V gene has CDR1 PRHDT and CDR2 FYEKMQ (reference sequence). This CDR3 contains 16 residues. With V trimmed by 3 bases and J by 4 bases, 10 bases remained unmatched. The CDR3 here is CASSFLPAGDADTQYF. DNA of the CDR3: TGTGCCAGCAGCTTTCTGCCGGCGGGAGACGCAGATACGCAGTATTTT.

The chain is built from TRBV9 and TRBJ2-3, with 10 bases that match TRBD2. The CDR3 length is 17 residues. The V gene end was trimmed by 0 bases and the J gene end by 0 bases; junction bases not matched to a gene: 4. Germline CDR1 reads SGDLS; CDR2 reads YYNGEE. CDR3: CASSVGATSGSTDTQYF. DNA for the CDR3: TGTGCCAGCAGCGTAGGAGCGACTAGCGGGAGCACAGATACGCAGTATTTT.

J is TRBJ1-3 and V is TRBV7-6; 9 nucleotides line up with TRBD1. This CDR3 spans 17 amino acids. V lost 5 bases, J lost 11 bases, and 19 bases stayed unmatched. Germline lookup yields CDR1 SGHVS and CDR2 FNYEAQ. In nucleotides, the CDR3 is TGTGCCAGCAGCGTTACCGGGACAGGGTCACTTGAGAGTCCCATATATTTT. This codes for CASSVTGTGSLESPIYF.

J is TRBJ2-5 and V is TRBV6-1, with 9 positions matching TRBD2. Germline V gives CDR1 MNHNS, CDR2 SASEGT. This CDR3 is built from 17 residues. J gave up 4 bases and V 0 bases, and 9 bases lay outside the gene matches. CDR3 nucleotides: TGTGCCAGCAGTGAAGCCCGCTGGCGGGAGGGCCGAGAGACCCAGTACTTC. Amino acids: CASSEARWREGRETQYF.